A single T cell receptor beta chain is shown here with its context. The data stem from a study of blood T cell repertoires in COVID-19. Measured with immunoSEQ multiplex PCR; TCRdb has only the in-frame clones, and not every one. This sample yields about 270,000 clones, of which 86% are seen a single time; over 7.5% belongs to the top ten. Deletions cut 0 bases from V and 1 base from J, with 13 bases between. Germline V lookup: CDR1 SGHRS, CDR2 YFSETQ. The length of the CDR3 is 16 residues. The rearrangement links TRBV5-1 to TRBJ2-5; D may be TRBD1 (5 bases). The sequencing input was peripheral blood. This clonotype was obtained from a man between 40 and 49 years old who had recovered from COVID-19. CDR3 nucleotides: TGCGCCAGCAGCTTGGGAGGACACCGGTTCCAAGAGACCCAGTACTTC. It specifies CASSLGGHRFQETQYF.